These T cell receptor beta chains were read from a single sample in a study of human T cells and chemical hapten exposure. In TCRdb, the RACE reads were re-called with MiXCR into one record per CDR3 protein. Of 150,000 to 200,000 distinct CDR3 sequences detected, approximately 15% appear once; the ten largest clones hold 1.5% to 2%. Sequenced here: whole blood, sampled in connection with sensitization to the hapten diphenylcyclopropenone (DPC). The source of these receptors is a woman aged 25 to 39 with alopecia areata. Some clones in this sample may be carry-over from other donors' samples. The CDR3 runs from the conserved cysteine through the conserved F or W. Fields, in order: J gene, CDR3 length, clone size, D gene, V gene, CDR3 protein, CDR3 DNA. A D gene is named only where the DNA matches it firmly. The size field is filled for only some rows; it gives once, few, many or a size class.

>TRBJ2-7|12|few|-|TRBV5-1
CASSRTDYEQYF
TGCGCCAGCAGCCGGACAGATTACGAGCAGTACTTC
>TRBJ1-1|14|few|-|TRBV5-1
CASSLDRAVTEAFF
TGCGCCAGCAGCTTGGACAGGGCGGTCACTGAAGCTTTCTTT
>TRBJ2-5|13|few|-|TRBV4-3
CASSQDSQETQYF
TGCGCCAGCAGCCAAGACTCCCAAGAGACCCAGTACTTC
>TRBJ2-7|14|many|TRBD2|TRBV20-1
CSAPPAGGPDEQYF
TGCAGTGCTCCACCGGCGGGAGGGCCAGACGAGCAGTACTTC
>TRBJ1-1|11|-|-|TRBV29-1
CSVNQLTEAFF
TGCAGCGTTAATCAACTTACTGAAGCTTTCTTT
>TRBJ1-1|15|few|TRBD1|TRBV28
CASSLGDRVSTEAFF
TGTGCCAGCAGTTTAGGAGACAGGGTGAGCACTGAAGCTTTCTTT
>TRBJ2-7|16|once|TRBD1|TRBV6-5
CASSYRGQGARDEQYF
TGTGCCAGCAGTTACAGGGGCCAGGGGGCGCGTGACGAGCAGTACTTC
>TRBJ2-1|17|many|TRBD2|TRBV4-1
CASSQRTSGRGRNEQFF
TGCGCCAGCAGCCAAAGGACTAGCGGGCGAGGAAGGAATGAGCAGTTCTTC
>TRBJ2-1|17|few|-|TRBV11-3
CASSLSKTGTSFNEQFF
TGTGCCAGCAGCTTATCTAAGACCGGGACAAGCTTCAATGAGCAGTTCTTC
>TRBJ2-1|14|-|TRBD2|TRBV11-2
CASSARLAGGGQFF
TGTGCCAGCAGCGCGCGACTAGCGGGAGGAGGGCAGTTCTTC
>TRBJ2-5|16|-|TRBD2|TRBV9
CASGGRGSGRLETQYF
TGTGCCAGCGGGGGACGCGGTAGCGGGAGGTTAGAGACCCAGTACTTC
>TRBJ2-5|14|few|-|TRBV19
CASSLQWGQETQYF
TGTGCCAGTAGCCTTCAATGGGGTCAAGAGACCCAGTACTTC
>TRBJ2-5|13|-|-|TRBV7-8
CASSLVGRETQYF
TGTGCCAGCAGCTTAGTAGGGAGGGAGACCCAGTACTTC
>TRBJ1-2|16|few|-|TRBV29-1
CSVEDETGDTNYGYTF
TGCAGCGTTGAAGACGAAACAGGAGATACTAACTATGGCTACACCTTC
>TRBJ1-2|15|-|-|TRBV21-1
CASSQSLQGESGYTF
TGTGCCAGCAGTCAATCCTTACAGGGGGAAAGTGGCTACACCTTC
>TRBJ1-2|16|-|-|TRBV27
CASSSHSPAGDYGYTF
TGTGCCAGCAGTTCTCACTCGCCCGCCGGGGACTATGGCTACACCTTC
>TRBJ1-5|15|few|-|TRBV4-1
CASSQVLVGNQPQHF
TGCGCCAGCAGCCAAGTGTTGGTGGGCAATCAGCCCCAGCATTTT
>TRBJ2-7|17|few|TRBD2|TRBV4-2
CASSLRLAGGLDYEQYF
TGTGCCAGCAGCCTGAGACTAGCGGGAGGCCTCGACTACGAGCAGTACTTC
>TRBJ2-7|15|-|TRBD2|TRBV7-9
CASSLDSSGIGEQYF
TGTGCCAGCAGCTTAGACTCTAGCGGGATTGGCGAGCAGTACTTC
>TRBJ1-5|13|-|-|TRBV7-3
CASSLSSYQPQHF
TGTGCCAGCAGCTTAAGCAGCTATCAGCCCCAGCATTTT
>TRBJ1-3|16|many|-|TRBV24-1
CATSDHVRGLGNTIYF
TGTGCCACCAGTGACCATGTCCGGGGTCTGGGAAACACCATATATTTT
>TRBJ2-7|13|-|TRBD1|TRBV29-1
CSVYKGAGSEQYF
TGCAGCGTTTATAAGGGGGCGGGCTCCGAGCAGTACTTC
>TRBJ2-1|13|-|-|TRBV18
CASSPPSSPEQFF
TGTGCCAGCTCACCACCGTCTTCCCCTGAGCAGTTCTTC
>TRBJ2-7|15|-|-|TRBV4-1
CASSQEWEQSYEQYF
TGCGCCAGCAGCCAAGAGTGGGAACAGTCCTACGAGCAGTACTTC
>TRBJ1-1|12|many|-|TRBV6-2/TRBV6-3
CASSFFGTEAFF
TGTGCCAGCAGTTTTTTCGGGACTGAAGCTTTCTTT
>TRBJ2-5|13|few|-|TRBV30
CAWSVYIGETQYF
TGTGCCTGGAGTGTGTACATAGGAGAGACCCAGTACTTC
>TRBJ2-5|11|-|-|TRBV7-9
CASSLSGIDYF
TGTGCCAGCAGCTTATCCGGGATTGACTACTTC
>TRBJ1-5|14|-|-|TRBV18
CASSPSGLDQPQHF
TGTGCCAGCTCACCATCAGGGCTCGATCAGCCCCAGCATTTT
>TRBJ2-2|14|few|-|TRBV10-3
CAISHRADTGELFF
TGTGCCATCAGTCACAGGGCGGACACCGGGGAGCTGTTTTTT
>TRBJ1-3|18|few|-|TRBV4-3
CASSQWGLGQLSGNTIYF
TGCGCCAGCAGCCAGTGGGGGTTGGGGCAGCTCTCTGGAAACACCATATATTTT
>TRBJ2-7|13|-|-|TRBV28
CASTVFGNYEQYF
TGTGCCAGCACAGTTTTTGGCAACTACGAGCAGTACTTC
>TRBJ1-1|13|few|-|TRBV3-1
CASSHNLNTEAFF
TGTGCCAGCAGCCACAACCTAAACACTGAAGCTTTCTTT
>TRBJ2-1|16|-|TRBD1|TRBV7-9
CASSPQDRGPYNEQFF
TGTGCCAGCAGCCCCCAGGACAGGGGTCCCTACAATGAGCAGTTCTTC
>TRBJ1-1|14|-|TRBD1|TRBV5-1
CASSWDSKPTEAFF
TGCGCCAGCAGCTGGGACAGTAAACCCACTGAAGCTTTCTTT
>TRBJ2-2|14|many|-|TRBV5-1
CASSDRLNTGELFF
TGCGCCAGCAGCGACAGACTGAACACCGGGGAGCTGTTTTTT
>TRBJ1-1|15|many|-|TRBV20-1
CSANPAKGTPTEAFF
TGCAGTGCTAACCCAGCCAAGGGCACTCCCACTGAAGCTTTCTTT
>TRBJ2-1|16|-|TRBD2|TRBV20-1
CSARDHPGLAGSEQFF
TGCAGTGCTAGAGATCATCCGGGACTAGCGGGATCTGAGCAGTTCTTC
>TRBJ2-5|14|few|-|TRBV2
CASSERRAGETQYF
TGTGCCAGCAGTGAACGCAGGGCCGGGGAGACCCAGTACTTC
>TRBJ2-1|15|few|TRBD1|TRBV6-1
CASRANRGAHNEQFF
TGTGCCAGCAGAGCCAACAGGGGCGCCCACAATGAGCAGTTCTTC
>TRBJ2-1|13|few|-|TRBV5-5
CASSSGMINEQFF
TGTGCCAGCAGCTCCGGGATGATCAATGAGCAGTTCTTC
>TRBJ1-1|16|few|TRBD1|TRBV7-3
CASSLRRTGPNTEAFF
TGTGCCAGCAGCTTACGGCGGACAGGCCCGAACACTGAAGCTTTCTTT
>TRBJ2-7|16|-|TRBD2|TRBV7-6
CASSSRLAVPSGEQYF
TGTGCCAGCAGCTCCAGACTAGCGGTACCATCGGGGGAGCAGTACTTC